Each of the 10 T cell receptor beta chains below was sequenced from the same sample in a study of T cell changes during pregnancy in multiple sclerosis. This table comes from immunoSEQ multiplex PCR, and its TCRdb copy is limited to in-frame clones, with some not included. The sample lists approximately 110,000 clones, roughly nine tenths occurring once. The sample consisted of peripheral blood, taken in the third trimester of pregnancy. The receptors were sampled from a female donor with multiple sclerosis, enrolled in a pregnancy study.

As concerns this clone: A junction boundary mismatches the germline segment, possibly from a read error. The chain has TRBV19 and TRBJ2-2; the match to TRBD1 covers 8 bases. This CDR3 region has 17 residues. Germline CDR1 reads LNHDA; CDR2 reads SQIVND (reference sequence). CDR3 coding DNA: TGTGCCAGTAGTATGGGTCCAGGGGGCTCGAACGCCGGGGAGCTGTTTTTT. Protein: CASSMGPGGSNAGELFF.

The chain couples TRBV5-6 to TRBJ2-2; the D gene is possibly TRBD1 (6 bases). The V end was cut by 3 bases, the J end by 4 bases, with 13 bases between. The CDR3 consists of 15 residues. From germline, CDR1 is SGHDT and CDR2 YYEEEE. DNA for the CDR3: TGTGCCAGCAGCTCCTTAGACAGGATCACCGGGGAGCTGTTTTTT. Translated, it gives CASSSLDRITGELFF.

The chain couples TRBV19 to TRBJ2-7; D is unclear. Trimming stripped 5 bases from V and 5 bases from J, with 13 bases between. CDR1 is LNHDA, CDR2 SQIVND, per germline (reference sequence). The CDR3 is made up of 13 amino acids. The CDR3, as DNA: TGTGCCAGTAGTCCGTTTGAAAGCCACGAGCAGTACTTC. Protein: CASSPFESHEQYF.

CDR3 in amino acids: CASSYISGSSYEQYF. CDR3 sequence (DNA): TGCGCCAGCAGCTACATTAGCGGGAGCTCCTACGAGCAGTACTTC. V gene TRBV5-1 combines with J gene TRBJ2-7; TRBD2 matches at 9 bases. Germline CDR1 is SGHRS and CDR2 is YFSETQ. The CDR3 is 15 amino acids. J lost 0 bases, V lost 3 bases, and 4 bases had no gene match.

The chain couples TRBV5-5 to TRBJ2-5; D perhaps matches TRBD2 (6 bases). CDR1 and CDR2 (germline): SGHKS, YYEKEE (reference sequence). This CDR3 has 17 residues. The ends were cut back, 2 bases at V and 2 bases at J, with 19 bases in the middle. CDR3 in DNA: TGTGCCAGCAGCTTCCCTCTTTGGGGGGAGGCTCAAGAGACCCAGTACTTC. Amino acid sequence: CASSFPLWGEAQETQYF.

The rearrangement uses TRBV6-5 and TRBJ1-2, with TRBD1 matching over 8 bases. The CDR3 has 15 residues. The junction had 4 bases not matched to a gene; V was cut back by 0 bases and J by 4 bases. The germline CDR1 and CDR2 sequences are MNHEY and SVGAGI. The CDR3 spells CASSYSSGTGYGYTF. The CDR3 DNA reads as TGTGCCAGCAGTTACTCCTCCGGGACAGGCTATGGCTACACCTTC.

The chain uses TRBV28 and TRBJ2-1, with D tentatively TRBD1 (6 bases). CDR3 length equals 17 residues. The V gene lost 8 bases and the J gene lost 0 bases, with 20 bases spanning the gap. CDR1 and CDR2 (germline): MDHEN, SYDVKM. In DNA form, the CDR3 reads TGTGCCAGCTGGCCCAACGGACAGCCAAGCTCCTACAATGAGCAGTTCTTC. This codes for CASWPNGQPSSYNEQFF.

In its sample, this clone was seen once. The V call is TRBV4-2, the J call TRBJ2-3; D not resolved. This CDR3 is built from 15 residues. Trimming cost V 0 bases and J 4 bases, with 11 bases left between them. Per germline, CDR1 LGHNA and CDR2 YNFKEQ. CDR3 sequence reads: CASSQELTAPDTQYF. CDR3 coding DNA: TGTGCCAGCAGCCAAGAACTCACCGCCCCAGATACGCAGTATTTT.

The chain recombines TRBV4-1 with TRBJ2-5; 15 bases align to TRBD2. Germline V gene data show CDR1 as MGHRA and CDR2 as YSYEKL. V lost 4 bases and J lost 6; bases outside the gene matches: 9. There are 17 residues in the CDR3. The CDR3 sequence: CASSPGLAGGPSKTQYF. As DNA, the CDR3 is TGCGCCAGCAGCCCCGGACTAGCGGGAGGGCCTTCAAAGACCCAGTACTTC.

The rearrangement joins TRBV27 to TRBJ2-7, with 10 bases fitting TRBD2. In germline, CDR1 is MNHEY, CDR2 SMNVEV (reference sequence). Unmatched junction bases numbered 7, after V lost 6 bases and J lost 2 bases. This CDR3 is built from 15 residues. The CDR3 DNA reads TGTGCCAGCAGCCTACTAGCGGGACATACCTACGAGCAGTACTTC. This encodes CASSLLAGHTYEQYF.